The 20 T cell receptor beta chains listed next were all sequenced from one sample in a study of cytomegalovirus exposure and HLA in healthy donors. Amplification used 60 Vbeta primers and 13 Jbeta primers. The method was immunoSEQ multiplex PCR; TCRdb's version includes in-frame clones alone and lacks a portion of them. The table shows 110,000 or so clones, with approximately 70% occurring only once. The specimen was PBMCs. The receptors shown here come from a man in his thirties or forties in good health and CMV-seronegative.

The rearrangement uses TRBV6-5 and TRBJ2-5; 7 nucleotides align to TRBD1. After removal of 4 bases from V and 1 base from J, the junction contained 6 bases not matched to a gene. Germline lookup yields CDR1 MNHEY and CDR2 SVGAGI. The CDR3 sequence is 15 residues long. DNA of the CDR3: TGTGCCAGCAGTTTCTCCAGGGGGTTCCAAGAGACCCAGTACTTC. As protein: CASSFSRGFQETQYF.

In its sample, this clone was seen once. The chain recombines TRBV30 with TRBJ1-6, with 8 bases that match TRBD1. CDR1 and CDR2 from the germline V gene are GTSNPN and SVGIG (reference sequence). Trimming cost V 1 base and J 0 bases; bases outside gene matches: 5. This CDR3 region has 17 residues. The CDR3 nucleotides are TGTGCCTGGAGTGGGACAGGGAGGAGCTCCTATAATTCACCCCTCCACTTT. This gives the protein CAWSGTGRSSYNSPLHF.

In DNA, the CDR3 is TGCGCCAGCAGCCAAGATACTAGCGGTCCCACAGATACGCAGTATTTT. Its translation is CASSQDTSGPTDTQYF. The chain carries TRBV4-1 and TRBJ2-3; 8 bases are shared with TRBD2. The germline V gene has CDR1 MGHRA and CDR2 YSYEKL. Trimming took 0 bases from V and 2 from J; bases not matched to a gene: 4. This CDR3 is 16 amino acids long.

In the case of this clone: The sample has other DNA sequences that encode this CDR3 too. The chain joins TRBV27 to TRBJ1-1; D not certain. CDR1 and CDR2 from the germline V gene are MNHEY and SMNVEV (reference sequence). Trimming took 2 bases from V and 1 from J, leaving 5 bases between them. The CDR3 sequence is 13 residues long. The CDR3 DNA sequence: TGTGCCAGCAGTTTAAGACAGAACACTGAAGCTTTCTTT. This codes for CASSLRQNTEAFF.

Only a few counts were recorded for this clone. This chain connects TRBV4-3 to TRBJ2-1; 7 bases align to TRBD1. The CDR3 is 15 residues long. CDR1 and CDR2 (germline): LGHNA, YSLEER. Unmatched junction bases numbered 5, after V lost 4 bases and J lost 2 bases. CDR3 nucleotide sequence: TGCGCCAGCAGCCTGGAGACAGGGCCCTACAATGAGCAGTTCTTC. This gives the protein CASSLETGPYNEQFF.

This clone was counted a single time. J is TRBJ2-3 and V is TRBV5-1; 7 bases map to TRBD1. Trimming took 4 bases from V and 3 from J; bases not matched to a gene: 17. In germline, CDR1 is SGHRS, CDR2 YFSETQ. This CDR3 is built from 18 residues. The CDR3 loop is CASSTHRDPTGLTDTQYF. CDR3 nucleotides: TGCGCCAGCAGCACCCATCGGGATCCGACAGGGTTGACAGATACGCAGTATTTT. The full variable domain, completed using reference TRBV5-1 and TRBJ2-3, is KAGVTQTPRYLIKTRGQQVTLSCSPISGHRSVSWYQQTPGQGLQFLFEYFSETQRNKGNFPGRFSGRQFSNSRSEMNVSTLELGDSALYLCASSTHRDPTGLTDTQYFGPGTRLTVL.

The chain carries TRBV7-2 and TRBJ2-1; D is perhaps TRBD2 (6 bases). Germline values: CDR1 SGHTA, CDR2 FQGNSA. Between the trimmed V and J ends, which lost 3 bases and 4 bases, there was a span of 13 bases. There are 15 residues in the CDR3. The CDR3: CASSLGGTMYNEQFF. Here the CDR3 DNA reads TGTGCCAGCAGCTTGGGCGGGACGATGTACAATGAGCAGTTCTTC.

The V call is TRBV27, the J call TRBJ2-1, with 8 bases that match TRBD1. CDR1 is MNHEY and CDR2 is SMNVEV in the germline V gene (reference sequence). The CDR3 sequence is 15 residues long. With V trimmed by 3 bases and J by 8 bases, 9 bases remained unmatched. The CDR3 nucleotides read TGTGCCAGCAGTTTCAGGACAGGGATCGGGGATGAGCAGTTCTTC. Translating it yields CASSFRTGIGDEQFF.

As for this clone: Other DNA sequences in this sample translate to the same CDR3. The V call is TRBV7-2, the J call TRBJ2-5; 8 nucleotides line up with TRBD1. The CDR3 has 14 amino acids. The germline V gene has CDR1 SGHTA and CDR2 FQGNSA. The V segment lost 5 bases and the J segment 5 bases; nucleotides outside the gene matches: 7. CDR3 sequence reads: CASSITGGKETQYF. CDR3 nucleotides: TGTGCCAGCAGCATAACAGGGGGGAAGGAGACCCAGTACTTC. Full variable domain (remainder filled in from reference TRBV7-2 and TRBJ2-5): GAGVSQSPSNKVTEKGKDVELRCDPISGHTALYWYRQSLGQGLEFLIYFQGNSAPDKSGLPSDRFSAERTGGSVSTLTIQRTQQEDSAVYLCASSITGGKETQYFGPGTRLLVL.

This clone was counted between two and nine times. The chain is built from TRBV15 and TRBJ2-1, with 12 bases fitting TRBD2. From germline, CDR1 is LNHNV and CDR2 YYDKDF (reference sequence). V was pared by 0 bases and J by 1 base, with 1 base of the junction left unmatched. The CDR3 totals 17 residues. Here the CDR3 DNA reads TGTGCCACCAGCAGAGATGGGACTAGCGGGTCCTACAATGAGCAGTTCTTC. It specifies CATSRDGTSGSYNEQFF.

This clone was picked up one time. This chain uses TRBV28 with TRBJ2-4; 8 positions match TRBD1. The CDR3 length is 16 residues. The J segment lost 6 bases and the V segment lost 3 bases, leaving 10 bases of the junction unmatched. Germline CDR1 MDHEN, CDR2 SYDVKM. Here the CDR3 DNA reads TGTGCCAGCAGTTTTACCGGGACAGGTGGTGGAAACATTCAGTACTTC. It yields the protein CASSFTGTGGGNIQYF.

The chain is built from TRBV5-4 and TRBJ1-5, with 8 bases lining up with TRBD1. J lost 8 bases, V lost 4 bases, and 8 bases had no gene match. This CDR3 is built from 14 residues. CDR1 is SGHNT and CDR2 is YYREEE in the germline V gene (reference sequence). The CDR3 protein is CASSQDRALKPQHF. The CDR3 DNA reads TGTGCCAGCAGCCAGGACAGGGCTTTGAAGCCCCAGCATTTT.

The gene calls are TRBV28 and TRBJ2-7; 11 bases align to TRBD1. The CDR3 runs 15 residues. Trimming at V came to 3 bases and at J to 4 bases, leaving 5 bases not matched to a gene. Per germline, CDR1 MDHEN and CDR2 SYDVKM. Written as DNA, the CDR3 is TGTGCCAGCAGTTTGGTTGGGACAGGGGGTTACGAGCAGTACTTC. This codes for CASSLVGTGGYEQYF.

The chain is built from TRBV28 and TRBJ1-1; the D is unclear. The CDR3 contains 14 residues. From germline, CDR1 is MDHEN and CDR2 SYDVKM. Trimming took off 6 bases at V and 5 bases at J, with 16 bases between the two ends. The CDR3 nucleotides read TGTGCCAGCAGACCGACCGGGAAAGCGACTGAAGCTTTCTTT. Protein product: CASRPTGKATEAFF.

The chain is built from TRBV19 and TRBJ1-1; 7 nucleotides align to TRBD1. V trimming: 4 bases; J trimming: 0 bases; junction bases outside the gene matches: 2. The germline gives CDR1 LNHDA, CDR2 SQIVND (reference sequence). The CDR3 has 14 amino acids. The CDR3 DNA is TGTGCCAGTAGTAGGGGACAGCTGAACACTGAAGCTTTCTTT. It codes for CASSRGQLNTEAFF.

The V gene is TRBV19, the J gene TRBJ1-1; TRBD1 might be the D (5 bases). The CDR3 totals 15 residues. V was trimmed by 8 bases and J by 6 bases, leaving 22 bases between them. In germline, CDR1 is LNHDA, CDR2 SQIVND (reference sequence). CDR3 amino acids: CASSLRAGVNAEAFF. CDR3 bases: TGTGCCAGTTCCCTAAGGGCGGGGGTTAACGCTGAAGCTTTCTTT.

The CDR3 nucleotides are TGTGCCAGCAGCTTCCCCCTAGCGGGAGGTGGCGAGCAGTACTTC. This encodes CASSFPLAGGGEQYF. The V and J genes are TRBV11-2 and TRBJ2-7, with 11 bases identical to TRBD2. The CDR3 runs 15 residues. CDR1 SGHAT and CDR2 FQNNGV come from the germline V gene. V shed 3 bases, J shed 6 bases, and the junction held 7 bases outside the gene matches.

A word on this clone: The junction differs from germline at one of its ends, possibly a read error. The chain recombines TRBV30 with TRBJ2-4; TRBD2 agrees at 9 bases. Germline CDR1 and CDR2: GTSNPN and SVGIG (reference sequence). This CDR3 contains 12 residues. This CDR3 reads CAWSTAAGGLDF. In DNA, the CDR3 is TGTGCCTGGAGTACCGCAGCGGGAGGTTTGGACTTC.

This rearrangement joins TRBV6-1 to TRBJ1-1; no firm D call. CDR1 and CDR2 (germline): MNHNS, SASEGT. The CDR3 runs to 13 residues. Trimming removed 8 bases from V and 2 bases from J, with 12 bases in between. The CDR3 is CASVSPLNTEAFF. CDR3 sequence (DNA): TGTGCCAGCGTCTCTCCTTTAAACACTGAAGCTTTCTTT.

V is TRBV5-4 and J is TRBJ1-4; D gene uncertain. V was pared by 3 bases and J by 0 bases, with 9 bases between. Germline V gene sequence: CDR1 SGHNT, CDR2 YYREEE (reference sequence). The CDR3 covers 15 residues. For the CDR3, the DNA is TGTGCCAGCAGCTCCGGGTCCGCAACTAATGAAAAACTGTTTTTT. Amino acid sequence: CASSSGSATNEKLFF.